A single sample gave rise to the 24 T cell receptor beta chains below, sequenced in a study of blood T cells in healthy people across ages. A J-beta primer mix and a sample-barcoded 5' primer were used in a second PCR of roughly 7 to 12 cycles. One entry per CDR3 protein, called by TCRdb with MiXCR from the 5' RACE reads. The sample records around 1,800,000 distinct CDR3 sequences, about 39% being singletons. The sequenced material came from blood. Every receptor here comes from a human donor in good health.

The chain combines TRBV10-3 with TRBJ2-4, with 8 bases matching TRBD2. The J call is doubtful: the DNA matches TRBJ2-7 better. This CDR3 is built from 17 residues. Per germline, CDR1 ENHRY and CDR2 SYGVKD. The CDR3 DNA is TGTGCCATCAGTGAGTCGCAGCGGGGGAGTCTTTTTTACGAGCAGTACTTC. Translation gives CAISESQRGSLFYEQYF.

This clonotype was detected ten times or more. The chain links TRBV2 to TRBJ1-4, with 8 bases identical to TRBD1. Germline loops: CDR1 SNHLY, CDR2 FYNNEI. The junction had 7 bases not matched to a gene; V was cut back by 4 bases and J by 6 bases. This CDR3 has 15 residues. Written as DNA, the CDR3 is TGTGCCAGCAGTGCCCAGGGGGCTTTCGATGAAAAACTGTTTTTT. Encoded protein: CASSAQGAFDEKLFF.

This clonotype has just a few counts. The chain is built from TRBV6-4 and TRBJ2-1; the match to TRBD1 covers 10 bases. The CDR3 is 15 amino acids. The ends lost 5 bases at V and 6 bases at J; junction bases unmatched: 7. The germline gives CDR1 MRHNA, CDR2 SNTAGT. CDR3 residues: CASSSTGQGFNEQFF. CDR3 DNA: TGTGCCAGCAGTTCCACGGGACAGGGGTTCAATGAGCAGTTCTTC.

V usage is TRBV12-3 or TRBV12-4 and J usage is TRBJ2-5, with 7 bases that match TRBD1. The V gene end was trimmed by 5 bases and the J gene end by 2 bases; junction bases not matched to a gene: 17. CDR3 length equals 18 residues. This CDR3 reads CASSVQQGLGLWQETQYF. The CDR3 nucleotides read TGTGCCAGCAGTGTCCAACAGGGGTTAGGCTTGTGGCAAGAGACCCAGTACTTC.

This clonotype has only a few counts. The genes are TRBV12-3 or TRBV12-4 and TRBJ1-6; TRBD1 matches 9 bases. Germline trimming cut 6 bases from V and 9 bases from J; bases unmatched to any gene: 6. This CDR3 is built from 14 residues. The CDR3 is CASSPSTGGSPLHF. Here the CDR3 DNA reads TGTGCCAGCAGCCCATCGACAGGGGGTTCACCCCTCCACTTT.

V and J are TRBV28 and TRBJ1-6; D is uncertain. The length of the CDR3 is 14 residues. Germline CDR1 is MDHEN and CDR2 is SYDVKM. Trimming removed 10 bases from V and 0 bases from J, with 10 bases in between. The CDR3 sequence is CATRPSSYNSPLHF. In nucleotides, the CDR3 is TGTGCCACCCGGCCCAGCTCCTATAATTCACCCCTCCACTTT.

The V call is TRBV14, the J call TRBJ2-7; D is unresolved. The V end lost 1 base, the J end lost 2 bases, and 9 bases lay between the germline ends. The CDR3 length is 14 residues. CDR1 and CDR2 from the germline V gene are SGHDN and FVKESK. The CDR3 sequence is CASSQGTFPYEQYF. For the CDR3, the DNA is TGTGCCAGCAGCCAAGGAACATTCCCCTACGAGCAGTACTTC.

The CDR3 reads CASSQTTNPYEQYF. The CDR3 DNA is TGTGCCAGCAGCCAAACCACCAATCCCTACGAGCAGTACTTC. The chain couples TRBV3-1 to TRBJ2-7; D is uncertain. The V gene lost 2 bases and the J gene lost 2 bases, with 10 bases spanning the gap. This CDR3 is built from 14 residues. CDR1 and CDR2 (germline): LGHDT, YNNKEL (reference sequence).

CDR3 sequence reads: CSASYGLAEFQETQYF. As DNA, the CDR3 is TGCAGTGCTTCCTACGGACTAGCGGAATTCCAAGAGACCCAGTACTTC. J is TRBJ2-5 and V is TRBV20-1; 10 positions match TRBD2. The V gene end was trimmed by 5 bases and the J gene end by 1 base; junction bases not matched to a gene: 10. This CDR3 contains 16 residues. Germline V CDR1 and CDR2: DFQATT, SNEGSKA (reference sequence).

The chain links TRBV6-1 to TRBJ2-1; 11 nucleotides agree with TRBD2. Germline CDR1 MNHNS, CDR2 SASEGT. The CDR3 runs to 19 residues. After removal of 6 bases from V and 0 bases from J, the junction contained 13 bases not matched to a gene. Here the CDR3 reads CASRPPGLADSSSYNEQFF. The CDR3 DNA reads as TGTGCCAGCAGACCACCGGGACTAGCGGATTCTAGCTCCTACAATGAGCAGTTCTTC.

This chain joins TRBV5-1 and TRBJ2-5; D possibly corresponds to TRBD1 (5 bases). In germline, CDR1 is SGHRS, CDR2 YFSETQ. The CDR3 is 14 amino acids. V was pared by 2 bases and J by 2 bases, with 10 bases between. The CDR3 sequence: CASSFRQIQETQYF. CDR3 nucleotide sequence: TGCGCCAGCAGCTTCAGACAGATTCAAGAGACCCAGTACTTC.

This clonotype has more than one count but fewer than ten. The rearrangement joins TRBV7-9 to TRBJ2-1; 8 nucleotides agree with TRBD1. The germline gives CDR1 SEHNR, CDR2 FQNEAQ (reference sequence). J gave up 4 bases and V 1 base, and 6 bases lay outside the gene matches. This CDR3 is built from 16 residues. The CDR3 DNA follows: TGTGCCAGCAGCTTAGTGAAGGGACAGGAGTACAATGAGCAGTTCTTC. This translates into CASSLVKGQEYNEQFF.

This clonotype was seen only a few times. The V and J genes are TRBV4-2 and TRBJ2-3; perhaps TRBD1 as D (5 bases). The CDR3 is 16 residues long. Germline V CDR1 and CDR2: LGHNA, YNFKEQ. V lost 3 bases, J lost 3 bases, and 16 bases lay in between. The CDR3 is CASSHATELSTDTQYF. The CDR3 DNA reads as TGTGCCAGCAGCCATGCGACAGAGCTTTCGACAGATACGCAGTATTTT.

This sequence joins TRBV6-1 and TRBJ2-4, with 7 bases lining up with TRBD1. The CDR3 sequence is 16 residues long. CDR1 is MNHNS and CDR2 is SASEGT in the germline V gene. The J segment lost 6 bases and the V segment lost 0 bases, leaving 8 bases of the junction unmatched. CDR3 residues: CASSEAWWDRLNIQYF. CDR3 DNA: TGTGCCAGCAGTGAAGCGTGGTGGGACAGATTAAACATTCAGTACTTC.

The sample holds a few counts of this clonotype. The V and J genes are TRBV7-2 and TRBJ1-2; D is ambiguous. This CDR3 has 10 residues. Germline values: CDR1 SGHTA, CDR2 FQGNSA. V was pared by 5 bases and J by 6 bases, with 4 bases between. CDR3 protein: CASSPDGYTF. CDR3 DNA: TGTGCCAGCAGCCCGGATGGCTACACCTTC.

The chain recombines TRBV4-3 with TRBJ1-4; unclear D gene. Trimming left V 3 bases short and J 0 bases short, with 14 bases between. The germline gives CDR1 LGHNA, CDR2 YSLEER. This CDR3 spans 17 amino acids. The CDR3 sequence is CASSQLSKPATNEKLFF. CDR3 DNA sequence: TGCGCCAGCAGCCAGCTGTCCAAACCTGCAACTAATGAAAAACTGTTTTTT.

CDR3 DNA sequence: TGTGCCATCAGTGGACTAGTGGCCCAACCGGGAGATGAGCAGTTCTTC. Protein sequence: CAISGLVAQPGDEQFF. The rearrangement joins TRBV10-3 to TRBJ2-1, with a possible D match to TRBD2 (6 bases). Per germline, CDR1 ENHRY and CDR2 SYGVKD. Trimming stripped 4 bases from V and 8 bases from J, with 21 bases between. CDR3 size: 16 residues.

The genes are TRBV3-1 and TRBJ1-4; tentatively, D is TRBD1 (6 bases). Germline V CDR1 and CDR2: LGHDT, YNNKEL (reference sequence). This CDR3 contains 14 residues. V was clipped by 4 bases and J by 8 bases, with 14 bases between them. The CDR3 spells CASSLQGWEEKLFF. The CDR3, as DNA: TGTGCCAGCAGCCTACAGGGTTGGGAGGAAAAACTGTTTTTT.

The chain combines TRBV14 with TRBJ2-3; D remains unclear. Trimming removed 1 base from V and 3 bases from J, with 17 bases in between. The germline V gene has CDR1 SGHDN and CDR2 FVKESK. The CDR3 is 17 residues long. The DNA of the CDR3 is TGTGCCAGCAGCCAAGCCCGGCGAACGCTACTAACAGATACGCAGTATTTT. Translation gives CASSQARRTLLTDTQYF.

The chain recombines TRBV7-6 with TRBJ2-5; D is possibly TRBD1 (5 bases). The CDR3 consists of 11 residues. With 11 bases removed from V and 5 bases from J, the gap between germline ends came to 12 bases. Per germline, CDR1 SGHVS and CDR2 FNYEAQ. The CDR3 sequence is CADSPDETQYF. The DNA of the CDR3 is TGTGCCGACAGCCCCGACGAGACCCAGTACTTC. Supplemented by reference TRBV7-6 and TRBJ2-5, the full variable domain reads GAGVSQSPRYKVTKRGQDVALRCDPISGHVSLYWYRQALGQGPEFLTYFNYEAQQDKSGLPNDRFSAERPEGSISTLTIQRTEQRDSAMYRCADSPDETQYFGPGTRLLVL.

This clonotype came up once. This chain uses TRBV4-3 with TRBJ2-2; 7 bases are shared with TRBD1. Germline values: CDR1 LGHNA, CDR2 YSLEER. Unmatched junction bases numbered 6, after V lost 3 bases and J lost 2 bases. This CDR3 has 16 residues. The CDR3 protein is CASSQPGTVNTGELFF. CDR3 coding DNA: TGCGCCAGCAGCCAGCCAGGGACAGTCAACACCGGGGAGCTGTTTTTT.

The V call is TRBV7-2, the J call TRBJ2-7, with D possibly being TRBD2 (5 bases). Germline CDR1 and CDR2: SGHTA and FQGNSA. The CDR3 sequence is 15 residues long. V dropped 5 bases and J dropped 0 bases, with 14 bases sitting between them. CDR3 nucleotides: TGTGCCAGCAGCGGAGGTTCGCTCCTCTCCTACGAGCAGTACTTC. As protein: CASSGGSLLSYEQYF.

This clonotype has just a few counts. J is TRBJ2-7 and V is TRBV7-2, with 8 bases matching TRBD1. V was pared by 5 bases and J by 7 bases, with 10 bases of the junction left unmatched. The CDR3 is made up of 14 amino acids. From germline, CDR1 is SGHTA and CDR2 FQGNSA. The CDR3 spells CASSPMDRAQEQYF. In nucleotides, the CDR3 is TGTGCCAGCAGCCCGATGGACAGGGCACAAGAGCAGTACTTC.

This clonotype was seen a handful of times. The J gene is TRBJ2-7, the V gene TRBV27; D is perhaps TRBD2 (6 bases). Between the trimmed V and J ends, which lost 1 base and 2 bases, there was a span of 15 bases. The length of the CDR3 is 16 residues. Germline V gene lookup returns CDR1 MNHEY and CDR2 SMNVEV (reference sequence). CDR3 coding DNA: TGTGCCAGCAGTTTATTTTGGGGGGAACAGGCCTACGAGCAGTACTTC. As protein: CASSLFWGEQAYEQYF.